The subject of this entry is one TCR beta chain. These data belong to a study of blood T cell repertoires in COVID-19. Repertoires were generated with immunoSEQ multiplex PCR, while TCRdb's copy carries only in-frame clones and drops some. The table shows approximately 82,000 clones, with 70% to 90% occurring only once. CDR3 length: 12 amino acids. V gave up 8 bases and J gave up 8 bases; unmatched junction bases: 8. Germline CDR1 is MNHEY and CDR2 is SVGAGI. The sequence derives from a human donor in a cohort sampled during active COVID-19. V and J are TRBV6-5 and TRBJ1-2; 7 nucleotides line up with TRBD1. Sequencing was carried out using peripheral blood. The CDR3 bases are TGTGCCAGCCAGCCAGGGGGGACGGGCTACACCTTC. Amino acids: CASQPGGTGYTF.